This entry lists 7 T cell receptor beta chains sequenced from one sample in a study of T cells in Graves' hyperthyroidism and ophthalmopathy. The source material, RNA transcripts, was used to amplify TCR beta CDR3 regions. HTBI primers drove first-round RT-PCR of the TCR CDR3. TCRdb recomputed calls from the multiplex PCR reads with MiXCR, one row per CDR3 protein. The table has some 50,000 distinct CDR3 sequences, around 48% seen once. Sample: blood. Source of these receptors: a woman in her 50s with Graves' ophthalmopathy.

This clonotype was seen repeatedly, ten times or more. The genes are TRBV5-1 and TRBJ2-7; D unresolved. Germline lookup yields CDR1 SGHRS and CDR2 YFSETQ. Trimming left V 0 bases short and J 3 bases short, with 10 bases between. The length of the CDR3 is 14 residues. CDR3 loop: CASSLAGSGYEQYF. The CDR3 DNA reads as TGCGCCAGCAGCTTGGCCGGCTCGGGCTACGAGCAGTACTTC.

Turning to this clonotype: Mismatch with germline at one junction end may stem from a read error. The chain has TRBV20-1 and TRBJ2-5; D unresolved. The CDR3 consists of 14 residues. Germline V gene lookup returns CDR1 DFQATT and CDR2 SNEGSKA (reference sequence). CDR3 nucleotide sequence: TGCAGTGCTAGTAATCTCCTAGGGCGAGAGGCCCAGTACTTC. It codes for CSASNLLGREAQYF.

Turning to this clonotype: Its ends do not fully match the called genes, so a read error is possible. This rearrangement joins TRBV24-1 to TRBJ2-1; D tentatively fits TRBD1 or TRBD2 (6 bases each). The CDR3 runs to 17 residues. Germline V gene data show CDR1 as KGHDR and CDR2 as SFDVKD. The CDR3 is CATSDPSGSGGGNEQFF. The CDR3 nucleotides read TGTGCCACCAGTGATCCGTCGGGGTCCGGAGGGGGAAATGAGCAGTTCTTT.

This clonotype appeared many times. This chain links TRBV11-3 with TRBJ2-1; no reliable D call. Trimming cost V 3 bases and J 5 bases, with 8 bases left between them. Germline V gene sequence: CDR1 SGHNT, CDR2 YENEEA. The CDR3 totals 13 residues. CDR3 nucleotides: TGTGCCAGCAGCTTCGGCAGGAACAATGAGCAGTTCTTC. It encodes CASSFGRNNEQFF.

Many counts were recorded for this clonotype. This chain connects TRBV6-4 to TRBJ1-2, with D unclear. With 0 bases removed from V and 4 bases from J, the gap between germline ends came to 6 bases. The CDR3 runs 13 residues. Germline V gives CDR1 MRHNA, CDR2 SNTAGT. This CDR3 reads CASSDSDGYGYTF. The CDR3 DNA reads TGTGCCAGCAGTGACTCGGATGGCTATGGCTACACCTTC.

CDR3 region: CSALSPGLTGEQYF. The CDR3 nucleotides are TGCAGTGCTCTTTCACCCGGGCTCACGGGCGAGCAGTACTTC. The rearrangement joins TRBV20-1 to TRBJ2-7; D is unresolved. CDR1 is DFQATT and CDR2 is SNEGSKA in the germline V gene (reference sequence). This CDR3 comprises 14 residues. V shed 5 bases and J shed 6 bases, with 20 bases lying between them.

The chain recombines TRBV20-1 with TRBJ2-2; TRBD1 aligns across 8 bases. V was clipped by 3 bases and J by 3 bases; unmatched bases: 3. From germline, CDR1 is DFQATT and CDR2 SNEGSKA (reference sequence). This CDR3 has 14 residues. The chain's CDR3 is CSASGQGHTGELFF. DNA for the CDR3: TGCAGTGCTAGCGGACAGGGTCACACCGGGGAGCTGTTTTTT.